These 30 T cell receptor beta chains were sequenced from one sample in a study of HIV-infected patients and healthy controls. Whole blood was used without fractionation, so all unsorted peripheral T cells were included. Reverse transcription used approximately 500 ng RNA and constant-region primers for alpha and beta. Using multiplexing indices, alpha and beta chain libraries were generated apart by chain-specific third strand synthesis. TCRdb re-called the 5' RACE reads with MiXCR, one entry per CDR3 protein. The repertoire holds around 7,100 distinct CDR3 sequences, with approximately 10% as singletons. Sequencing was performed on blood, taken before antiretroviral therapy. These receptors were collected from an adult with HIV infection.

The chain has TRBV28 and TRBJ1-5; 7 bases are shared with TRBD1. The CDR3 sequence is 15 residues long. Losses at the gene ends were 5 bases for V and 4 bases for J; bases not matched to a gene: 8. The germline V gene has CDR1 MDHEN and CDR2 SYDVKM. As DNA, the CDR3 is TGTGCCAGCAGTAATGGACAGGCTTGGAATCAGCCCCAGCATTTT. This codes for CASSNGQAWNQPQHF.

In its sample, this clonotype was seen many times. The chain joins TRBV20-1 to TRBJ1-1; D perhaps matches TRBD1 (6 bases). Trimming left V 6 bases short and J 1 base short, with 15 bases between. This CDR3 has 14 amino acids. Germline assignment: CDR1 DFQATT and CDR2 SNEGSKA (reference sequence). Here the CDR3 reads CSAKNPGQNTEAFF. In DNA form, the CDR3 reads TGCAGTGCCAAGAACCCGGGACAGAACACTGAAGCTTTCTTT.

This clonotype is judged medium-sized. The chain carries TRBV10-3 and TRBJ2-7; D may match TRBD1 or TRBD2 (5 bases each). V was pared by 6 bases and J by 1 base, with 10 bases between. The CDR3 loop spans 13 amino acids. CDR1 is ENHRY, CDR2 SYGVKD, per germline. CDR3 sequence reads: CAISRDGSYEQYF. The CDR3, as DNA: TGTGCCATCAGCCGGGACGGATCCTACGAGCAGTACTTC.

This clonotype was observed a handful of times. CDR3 in DNA: TGTGCCTGGAGTAAAAGTGGACCCAAACTATACAATGAGCAGTTCTTC. Amino acid sequence: CAWSKSGPKLYNEQFF. The chain is built from TRBV30 and TRBJ2-1; D gene ambiguous. The CDR3 is made up of 16 amino acids. Looked up from germline, CDR1 is GTSNPN and CDR2 is SVGIG (reference sequence). Deletions cut 2 bases from V and 4 bases from J, with 18 bases between. Full variable domain (missing parts from reference TRBV30 and TRBJ2-1): SQTIHQWPATLVQPVGSPLSLECTVEGTSNPNLYWYRQAAGRGLQLLFYSVGIGQISSEVPQNLSASRPQDRQFILSSKKLLLSDSGFYLCAWSKSGPKLYNEQFFGPGTRLTVL.

This clonotype is labeled as medium-sized. The V call is TRBV6-5, the J call TRBJ2-7; the D call may be TRBD1 or TRBD2 (5 bases each). Deletions cut 0 bases from V and 2 bases from J, with 14 bases between. CDR1 and CDR2 (germline): MNHEY, SVGAGI. CDR3 length: 16 amino acids. Here the CDR3 DNA reads TGTGCCAGCAGTTACTCGGGGGTGGGGGATACCTACGAGCAGTACTTC. Translation gives CASSYSGVGDTYEQYF.

In its sample, this clonotype was seen many times. The chain recombines TRBV2 with TRBJ1-1; a weak D match, TRBD1 (6 bases). Trimming took off 3 bases at V and 3 bases at J, with 17 bases between the two ends. The CDR3 covers 16 residues. Germline CDR1 reads SNHLY; CDR2 reads FYNNEI. For the CDR3, the DNA is TGTGCCAGCAGTGATTTGGGGGGCAGTCAGGACACTGAAGCTTTCTTT. Protein: CASSDLGGSQDTEAFF.

The chain combines TRBV6-1 with TRBJ1-1; D is perhaps TRBD1 (6 bases). This CDR3 is built from 11 residues. Germline V gene lookup returns CDR1 MNHNS and CDR2 SASEGT. Trimming removed 7 bases from V and 7 bases from J, with 10 bases in between. The CDR3 nucleotides read TGTGCCAGCAACATACAGGGTGAAGCTTTCTTT. Its protein is CASNIQGEAFF.

The chain uses TRBV2 and TRBJ2-1; 8 nucleotides agree with TRBD2. The germline gives CDR1 SNHLY, CDR2 FYNNEI. The J segment lost 7 bases and the V segment lost 3 bases, leaving 5 bases of the junction unmatched. CDR3 length: 14 amino acids. The CDR3 here is CASSESLAGNEQFF. In DNA form, the CDR3 reads TGTGCCAGCAGTGAGAGTTTAGCGGGGAATGAGCAGTTCTTC. The full variable domain, rest sourced from reference TRBV2 and TRBJ2-1, is EPEVTQTPSHQVTQMGQEVILRCVPISNHLYFYWYRQILGQKVEFLVSFYNNEISEKSEIFDDQFSVERPDGSNFTLKIRSTKLEDSAMYFCASSESLAGNEQFFGPGTRLTVL.

This clonotype was counted ten times or more. The chain joins TRBV11-2 to TRBJ1-2; tentative D call: TRBD1 (6 bases). The germline CDR1 and CDR2 sequences are SGHAT and FQNNGV. V gave up 0 bases and J gave up 5 bases, with 10 bases separating them. The CDR3 sequence is 14 residues long. CDR3 residues: CASSLDGGAYGYTF. In DNA, the CDR3 is TGTGCCAGCAGCTTAGATGGGGGCGCTTATGGCTACACCTTC.

This clonotype is medium-sized by share. CDR3 residues: CASSFGEEREAFF. CDR3 nucleotides: TGTGCCAGCAGCTTCGGGGAAGAGCGTGAAGCTTTCTTT. This chain links TRBV7-8 with TRBJ1-1; D ambiguous. Germline CDR1 reads SGHVS; CDR2 reads FQNEAQ. This CDR3 contains 13 residues. V lost 3 bases and J lost 7, with 12 bases in between.

The V and J genes are TRBV7-9 and TRBJ1-1; D remains unclear. This CDR3 has 12 amino acids. In germline, CDR1 is SEHNR, CDR2 FQNEAQ (reference sequence). Trimming removed 11 bases at V and 1 base at J, with 11 bases between. The CDR3 nucleotides read TGTGCCGGGTCAAGGGAGAACACTGAAGCTTTCTTT. Translation: CAGSRENTEAFF. Using reference TRBV7-9 and TRBJ1-1 for the parts outside the CDR3, the full variable domain is DTGVSQNPRHKITKRGQNVTFRCDPISEHNRLYWYRQTLGQGPEFLTYFQNEAQLEKSRLLSDRFSAERPKGSFSTLEIQRTEQGDSAMYLCAGSRENTEAFFGQGTRLTVV.

This clonotype is labeled medium-sized (0.01 to 0.1%). The genes are TRBV13 and TRBJ1-5; 10 bases fit TRBD1. Germline CDR1 PRHDT, CDR2 FYEKMQ (reference sequence). The CDR3 is 17 amino acids. V dropped 4 bases and J dropped 0; count of bases not matched to a gene: 6. For the CDR3, the DNA is TGTGCCAGCAGCTCTCGACAGGGGGCTTATAGCAATCAGCCCCAGCATTTT. Translated, it gives CASSSRQGAYSNQPQHF.

The chain couples TRBV28 to TRBJ1-2, with 10 positions matching TRBD1. Losses at the gene ends were 4 bases for V and 5 bases for J; bases not matched to a gene: 7. CDR3 length: 15 residues. Germline CDR1 is MDHEN and CDR2 is SYDVKM. Here the CDR3 DNA reads TGTGCCAGCAGTTCCGGACAGGGGGTTTTGTATGGCTACACCTTC. This gives the protein CASSSGQGVLYGYTF.

By sample fraction, this clonotype is medium-sized. The chain links TRBV20-1 to TRBJ1-1; TRBD1 aligns across 8 bases. CDR1 is DFQATT and CDR2 is SNEGSKA in the germline V gene (reference sequence). CDR3 size: 14 residues. J lost 0 bases, V lost 5 bases, and 5 bases had no gene match. The CDR3 DNA sequence: TGCAGTGCTCGCCGGACAGGGATGAACACTGAAGCTTTCTTT. As protein: CSARRTGMNTEAFF.

The V and J genes are TRBV2 and TRBJ2-6; D gene uncertain. Germline lookup yields CDR1 SNHLY and CDR2 FYNNEI. CDR3 size: 15 residues. Trimming stripped 5 bases from V and 2 bases from J, with 10 bases between. The CDR3 spells CASSIFVAGANVLTF. CDR3 nucleotides: TGTGCCAGCAGTATTTTTGTCGCTGGGGCCAACGTCCTGACTTTC.

This clonotype is medium-sized in the sample. The chain recombines TRBV28 with TRBJ1-1; no clear D gene. The CDR3 covers 12 residues. Germline-derived CDR1 and CDR2 are MDHEN and SYDVKM. V was cut by 6 bases and J by 1 base, with 6 bases left in between. CDR3 residues: CASSVQNTEAFF. CDR3 sequence (DNA): TGTGCCAGCAGCGTCCAGAACACTGAAGCTTTCTTT.

This clonotype ranks as medium-sized. The genes are TRBV7-2 and TRBJ1-5; no reliable D call. Germline V gene data show CDR1 as SGHTA and CDR2 as FQGNSA. This CDR3 region has 13 residues. Between the trimmed V and J ends, which lost 1 base and 6 bases, there was a span of 7 bases. CDR3 protein: CASSLGGIQPQHF. The CDR3 nucleotides read TGTGCCAGCAGCTTAGGAGGGATTCAGCCCCAGCATTTT.

This clonotype was observed many times. The chain joins TRBV12-3 or TRBV12-4 to TRBJ1-2; D gene unclear. V was trimmed by 2 bases and J by 8 bases, leaving 12 bases between them. The CDR3 length is 13 residues. The CDR3 spells CASSLPLRGGYTF. The CDR3 nucleotides read TGTGCCAGCAGTTTACCCCTAAGAGGGGGCTACACCTTC.

By frequency in the sample, this clonotype is medium-sized. V gene TRBV12-5 combines with J gene TRBJ1-2; maybe TRBD1 (5 bases). The V end was cut by 5 bases, the J end by 10 bases, with 20 bases between. Germline V gives CDR1 LGHNT, CDR2 FRNRAP. CDR3 length: 14 amino acids. The DNA of the CDR3 is TGTGCTAGTGGTCATCTCTCCGGGACTCCCTCCTACACCTTC. It is translated as CASGHLSGTPSYTF.

This chain connects TRBV5-1 to TRBJ2-7, with TRBD1 as a possible D gene (5 bases). In germline, CDR1 is SGHRS, CDR2 YFSETQ. The CDR3 is made up of 12 amino acids. Trimming cost V 3 bases and J 7 bases, with 11 bases left between them. This chain's CDR3 is CASSYGAGEQYF. CDR3 DNA: TGCGCCAGCAGCTATGGGGCTGGGGAGCAGTACTTC.

This clonotype was recorded a few times. DNA for the CDR3: TGTGCCAGCAGCTTGGATGGAAGGGGCTACACCTTC. Residues: CASSLDGRGYTF. J is TRBJ1-2 and V is TRBV5-6; D is unresolved. Trimming took off 0 bases at V and 8 bases at J, with 8 bases between the two ends. This CDR3 region has 12 residues. Looked up from germline, CDR1 is SGHDT and CDR2 is YYEEEE.

This clonotype has at least ten counts. The rearrangement joins TRBV28 to TRBJ2-7, with 9 bases that match TRBD1. Trimming removed 6 bases from V and 1 base from J; junction bases left unmatched: 7. CDR1 and CDR2 (germline): MDHEN, SYDVKM. CDR3 length: 15 residues. CDR3 DNA: TGTGCCAGCAGGGTACACAGGGGGCTTTCCTACGAGCAGTACTTC. Its protein is CASRVHRGLSYEQYF.

This clonotype was counted at least ten times. This CDR3 is CASSSRTDNYGYTF. The CDR3 nucleotides read TGCGCCAGCAGCTCCCGAACAGACAACTATGGCTACACCTTC. The genes are TRBV5-1 and TRBJ1-2; no clear D. The CDR3 spans 14 residues. Germline V gene data show CDR1 as SGHRS and CDR2 as YFSETQ. V lost 3 bases and J lost 2, with 11 bases in between.

This clonotype is termed medium-sized (0.01 to 0.1%). The chain carries TRBV12-3 or TRBV12-4 and TRBJ1-5, with D unclear. The CDR3 consists of 13 residues. With 7 bases removed from V and 3 bases from J, the gap between germline ends came to 10 bases. CDR3 loop: CASTREVNQPQHF. In DNA, the CDR3 is TGTGCCAGCACTCGGGAGGTCAATCAGCCCCAGCATTTT.

This chain uses TRBV28 with TRBJ1-5; a possible D gene is TRBD1 (5 bases). The V end was cut by 6 bases, the J end by 11 bases, with 20 bases between. This CDR3 region has 14 residues. Germline CDR1 is MDHEN and CDR2 is SYDVKM. DNA for the CDR3: TGTGCCAGCAGGGGCGGACGGGTCGGGGGGTCCCAGCATTTT. Its translation is CASRGGRVGGSQHF.

In its sample, this clonotype was seen a few times. This rearrangement joins TRBV12-3 or TRBV12-4 to TRBJ1-1, with 9 bases identical to TRBD1. V shed 4 bases, J shed 3 bases, and the junction held 6 bases outside the gene matches. The CDR3 extends over 15 amino acids. CDR3 region: CASSSIQGADTEAFF. As DNA, the CDR3 is TGTGCCAGCAGTTCCATACAGGGGGCTGACACTGAAGCTTTCTTT.

By frequency in the sample, this clonotype is medium-sized (0.01 to 0.1%). This chain joins TRBV29-1 and TRBJ1-3; no definite D call. Germline V gene data show CDR1 as SQVTM and CDR2 as ANQGSEA. The V gene lost 4 bases and the J gene lost 0 bases, with 10 bases spanning the gap. This CDR3 has 14 residues. In nucleotides, the CDR3 is TGCAGCGTTGTAACAGAGAGCTCTGGAAACACCATATATTTT. It specifies CSVVTESSGNTIYF.

By share, this clonotype ranks as medium-sized. The chain combines TRBV2 with TRBJ2-1; D gene uncertain. This CDR3 is built from 15 residues. CDR1 and CDR2 (germline): SNHLY, FYNNEI. The V and J ends lost 0 bases and 5 bases respectively, with 11 bases between them. CDR3 DNA: TGTGCCAGCAGTGAAGCCTTCTTGGGGAACAATGAGCAGTTCTTC. Residues: CASSEAFLGNNEQFF.

Worth noting for this clonotype: A much bigger clone sits one base away, suggesting this may be a read error. Given the absence of the conserved phenylalanine or tryptophan at the CDR3 end, a read error is likely. The gene calls are TRBV9 and TRBJ1-2, with 9 positions matching TRBD1. Losses at the gene ends were 4 bases for V and 5 bases for J; bases not matched to a gene: 6. The germline CDR1 and CDR2 sequences are SGDLS and YYNGEE. The CDR3 runs to 14 residues. The CDR3 sequence: CASSTGQGRYGYTI. The CDR3 DNA reads as TGTGCCAGCAGCACCGGACAGGGGAGATATGGCTACACCATC.

V gene TRBV7-2 combines with J gene TRBJ2-3; 7 bases fit TRBD1. This CDR3 is 11 amino acids long. With V trimmed by 6 bases and J by 13 bases, 7 bases remained unmatched. Germline V gene data show CDR1 as SGHTA and CDR2 as FQGNSA. The CDR3 DNA follows: TGTGCCAGCAGTCCTGGACAGGCGAAGTATTTT. Translated, it gives CASSPGQAKYF.